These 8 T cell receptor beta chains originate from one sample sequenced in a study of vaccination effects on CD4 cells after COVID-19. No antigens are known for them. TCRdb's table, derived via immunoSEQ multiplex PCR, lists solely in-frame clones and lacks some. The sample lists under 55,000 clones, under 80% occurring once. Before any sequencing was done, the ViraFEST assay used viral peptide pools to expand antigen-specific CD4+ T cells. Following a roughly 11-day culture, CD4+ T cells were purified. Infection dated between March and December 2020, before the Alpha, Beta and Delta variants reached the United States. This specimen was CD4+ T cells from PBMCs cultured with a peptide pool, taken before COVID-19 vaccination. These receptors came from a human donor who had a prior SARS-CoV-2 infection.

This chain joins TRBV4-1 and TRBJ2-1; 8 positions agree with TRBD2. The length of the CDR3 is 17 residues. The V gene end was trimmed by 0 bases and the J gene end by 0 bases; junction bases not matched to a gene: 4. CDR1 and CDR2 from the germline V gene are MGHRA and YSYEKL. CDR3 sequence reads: CASSQDDGGDSYNEQFF. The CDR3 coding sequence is TGCGCCAGCAGCCAAGATGACGGGGGGGACTCCTACAATGAGCAGTTCTTC.

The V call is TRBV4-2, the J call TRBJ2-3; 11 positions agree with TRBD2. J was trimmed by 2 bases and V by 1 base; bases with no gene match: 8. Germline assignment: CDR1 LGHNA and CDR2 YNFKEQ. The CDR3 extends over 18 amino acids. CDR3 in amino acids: CASSQAATSGVLTDTQYF. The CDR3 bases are TGTGCCAGCAGCCAAGCGGCGACTAGCGGGGTCCTCACAGATACGCAGTATTTT.

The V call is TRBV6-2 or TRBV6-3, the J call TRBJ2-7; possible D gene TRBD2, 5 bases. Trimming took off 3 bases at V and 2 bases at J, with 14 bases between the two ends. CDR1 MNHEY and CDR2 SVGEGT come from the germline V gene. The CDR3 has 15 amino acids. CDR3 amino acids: CASSYDGRAPYEQYF. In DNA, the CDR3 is TGTGCCAGCAGTTATGATGGGCGGGCGCCCTACGAGCAGTACTTC.

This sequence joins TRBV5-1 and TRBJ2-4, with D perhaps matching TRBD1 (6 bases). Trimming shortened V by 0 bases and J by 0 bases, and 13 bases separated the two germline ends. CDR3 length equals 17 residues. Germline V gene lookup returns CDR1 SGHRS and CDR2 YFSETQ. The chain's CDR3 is CASSLGWTDLAKNIQYF. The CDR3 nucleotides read TGCGCCAGCAGCTTGGGGTGGACAGATCTAGCCAAAAACATTCAGTACTTC.

The CDR3 loop reads CASSLERSYEQYF. The CDR3 DNA reads as TGTGCCAGCAGCTTGGAACGGTCCTACGAGCAGTACTTC. The chain has TRBV5-6 and TRBJ2-7, with unresolved D. CDR1 is SGHDT and CDR2 is YYEEEE in the germline V gene. CDR3 length: 13 residues. Trimming took off 0 bases at V and 1 base at J, with 5 bases between the two ends.

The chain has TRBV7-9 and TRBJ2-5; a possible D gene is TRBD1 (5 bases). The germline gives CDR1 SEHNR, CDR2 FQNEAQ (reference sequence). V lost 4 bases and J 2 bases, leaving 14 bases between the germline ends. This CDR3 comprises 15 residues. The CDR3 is CASSSQRGHQETQYF. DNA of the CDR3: TGTGCCAGCAGCTCACAACGCGGACATCAAGAGACCCAGTACTTC. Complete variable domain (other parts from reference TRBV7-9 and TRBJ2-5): DTGVSQNPRHKITKRGQNVTFRCDPISEHNRLYWYRQTLGQGPEFLTYFQNEAQLEKSRLLSDRFSAERPKGSFSTLEIQRTEQGDSAMYLCASSSQRGHQETQYFGPGTRLLVL.

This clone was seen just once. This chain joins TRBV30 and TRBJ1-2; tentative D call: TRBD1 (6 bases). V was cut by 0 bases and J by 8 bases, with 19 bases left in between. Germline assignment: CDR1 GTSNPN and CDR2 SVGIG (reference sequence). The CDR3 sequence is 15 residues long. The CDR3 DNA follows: TGTGCCTGGAGTGTACCTCAGGCAGGGGCTCGAGGCTACACCTTC. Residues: CAWSVPQAGARGYTF.

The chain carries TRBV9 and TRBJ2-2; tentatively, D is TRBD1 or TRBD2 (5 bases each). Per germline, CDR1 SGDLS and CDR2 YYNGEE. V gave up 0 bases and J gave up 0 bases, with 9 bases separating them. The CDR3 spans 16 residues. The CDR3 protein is CASSVGRGTNTGELFF. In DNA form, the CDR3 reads TGTGCCAGCAGCGTAGGTCGGGGCACGAACACCGGGGAGCTGTTTTTT.